The rows below give T cell receptor beta chains drawn from one sample of a study of blood T cell repertoires in COVID-19. Profiling relied on immunoSEQ multiplex PCR, and the TCRdb table lists in-frame clones only, not all of them. The sample shows roughly 100,000 clones, about 84% of them seen only once. Sequences were obtained from peripheral blood. These receptors were taken from a human donor in a cohort sampled during active COVID-19. Each CDR3 is given with its conserved first and last residue. The order of the fields is V gene, clone size, D gene, J gene, CDR3 protein, CDR3 DNA. D genes are given only for firm matches. Size is omitted from some rows. Given values are once, few, many or a class for expanded clones.

>TRBV30|once|TRBD1|TRBJ1-2
CAWSVVTGLTF
TGTGCCTGGAGTGTCGTGACAGGGCTCACCTTC
>TRBV7-2|NA|TRBD2|TRBJ2-5
CASSLALRGGRETQYF
TGTGCCAGCAGCTTAGCGCTACGGGGGGGCCGAGAGACCCAGTACTTC
>TRBV6-6|NA|TRBD1|TRBJ2-2
CASSYWTGVTGELFF
TGTGCCAGCAGTTATTGGACAGGAGTCACCGGGGAGCTGTTTTTT
>TRBV7-2|NA|TRBD2|TRBJ2-5
CASSLGLAGGAWETQYF
TGTGCCAGCAGCTTGGGACTAGCGGGGGGAGCGTGGGAGACCCAGTACTTC
>TRBV2|NA|NA|TRBJ1-1
CASSVGGRTEAFF
TGTGCCAGCAGTGTCGGGGGGCGAACTGAAGCTTTCTTT
>TRBV27|NA|NA|TRBJ1-2
CASSSATRGYGYTF
TGTGCCAGCAGTTCCGCCACCAGGGGCTATGGCTACACCTTC
>TRBV6-5|once|TRBD1|TRBJ2-3
CASKPTGVDTQYF
TGTGCCAGCAAACCGACAGGGGTAGATACGCAGTATTTT
>TRBV6-5|NA|TRBD1|TRBJ1-2
CASRRDRGNYGYTF
TGTGCCAGCCGGCGCGACAGGGGAAACTATGGCTACACCTTC
>TRBV11-2|NA|NA|TRBJ2-2
CASSLGVATANTGELFF
TGTGCCAGCAGCTTAGGTGTGGCAACCGCGAACACCGGGGAGCTGTTTTTT
>TRBV11-2|NA|NA|TRBJ2-1
CASSINRGSRNEQFF
TGTGCCAGCAGCATCAATAGGGGGTCAAGGAATGAGCAGTTCTTC
>TRBV27|NA|NA|TRBJ1-2
CASSLGGGYGYTF
TGTGCCAGCAGTTTAGGGGGAGGCTATGGCTACACCTTC
>TRBV28|NA|TRBD1|TRBJ1-1
CASGEQGRRAFF
TGTGCCAGCGGCGAACAGGGGCGACGAGCTTTCTTT
>TRBV6-2/TRBV6-3|NA|TRBD1|TRBJ2-2
CASSYGTGNTGELFF
TGTGCCAGCAGTTACGGGACAGGGAACACCGGGGAGCTGTTTTTT
>TRBV12-5|NA|TRBD2|TRBJ2-7
CASGMTSAAYEQYF
TGTGCTAGTGGTATGACTAGCGCAGCCTACGAGCAGTACTTC
>TRBV28|NA|TRBD1|TRBJ1-2
CASSYTGGSPGYTF
TGTGCCAGCAGTTACACAGGGGGCTCCCCCGGCTACACCTTC
>TRBV2|NA|NA|TRBJ2-7
CASEDSSTYEQYF
TGTGCCAGCGAAGACTCTAGTACCTACGAGCAGTACTTC
>TRBV4-3|NA|NA|TRBJ1-1
CASSQEGAQAFF
TGCGCCAGCAGCCAAGAGGGGGCGCAGGCTTTCTTT
>TRBV25-1|NA|TRBD2|TRBJ2-3
CASSSSGVPSTDTQYF
TGTGCCAGCAGTTCTAGCGGGGTCCCTAGCACAGATACGCAGTATTTT
>TRBV7-2|NA|NA|TRBJ2-1
CASSARLVGEQFF
TGTGCCAGCAGCGCACGACTTGTAGGTGAGCAGTTCTTC
>TRBV19|NA|NA|TRBJ2-2
CASRGGEANTGELFF
TGTGCCAGTAGGGGGGGTGAAGCGAACACCGGGGAGCTGTTTTTT
>TRBV2|once|NA|TRBJ1-2
CASSDWGENYGYTF
TGTGCCAGCAGTGATTGGGGGGAAAACTATGGCTACACCTTC
>TRBV5-6|few|NA|TRBJ1-1
CASSWGENTEAFF
TGTGCCAGCAGCTGGGGGGAGAACACTGAAGCTTTCTTT
>TRBV29-1|NA|NA|TRBJ2-6
CSVQASGANVLTF
TGCAGCGTGCAAGCTTCTGGGGCCAACGTCCTGACTTTC
>TRBV29-1|NA|NA|TRBJ1-1
CSVDLGASEAFF
TGCAGCGTTGATCTGGGAGCCTCCGAAGCTTTCTTT
>TRBV6-2/TRBV6-3|NA|TRBD1|TRBJ2-6
CASSGDRVLSGANVLTF
TGTGCCAGCAGTGGCGACAGGGTCCTCTCTGGGGCCAACGTCCTGACTTTC
>TRBV19|NA|NA|TRBJ2-1
CASSQWYEQFF
TGTGCCAGTAGTCAGTGGTATGAGCAGTTCTTC
>TRBV28|NA|TRBD2|TRBJ2-3
CASSILAGGPIDTQYF
TGTGCCAGCAGTATACTAGCGGGAGGGCCTATAGATACGCAGTATTTT
>TRBV28|NA|NA|TRBJ1-4
CASNFWTNNEKLFF
TGTGCCAGCAACTTTTGGACTAATAATGAAAAACTGTTTTTT
>TRBV6-5|NA|NA|TRBJ2-7
CASSPTASSYEQYF
TGTGCCAGCAGCCCGACAGCGAGCTCCTACGAGCAGTACTTC
>TRBV4-2|NA|TRBD2|TRBJ2-2
CASSQDLAGKGELFF
TGTGCCAGCAGCCAAGACCTAGCGGGAAAGGGGGAGCTGTTTTTT
>TRBV19|NA|NA|TRBJ1-2
CASNRRGGTNYGYTF
TGTGCCAGTAACCGGAGGGGGGGCACGAACTATGGCTACACCTTC
>TRBV7-6|NA|NA|TRBJ2-1
CASSFAAELYNEQFF
TGTGCCAGCAGCTTTGCAGCGGAGCTGTACAATGAGCAGTTCTTC
>TRBV11-2|NA|NA|TRBJ2-5
CASSPIPDRYQETQYF
TGTGCCAGCAGCCCCATCCCTGACAGGTACCAAGAGACCCAGTACTTC
>TRBV9|few|TRBD2|TRBJ2-1
CASSVELLAGGTEQFF
TGTGCCAGCAGCGTAGAATTGCTGGCGGGAGGAACGGAGCAGTTCTTC
>TRBV4-1|many|TRBD1|TRBJ1-4
CASSWTGVEGEKLFF
TGCGCCAGCAGCTGGACAGGGGTGGAGGGTGAAAAACTGTTTTTT
>TRBV19|NA|NA|TRBJ1-2
CASTLSWTARDYGYTF
TGTGCCAGTACCCTCTCTTGGACAGCTAGAGACTATGGCTACACCTTC
>TRBV7-6|NA|NA|TRBJ1-3
CASSLGVGDGNTIYF
TGTGCCAGCAGCTTAGGTGTCGGGGATGGAAACACCATATATTTT
>TRBV19|NA|TRBD1|TRBJ2-7
CASSMGQDPTFYEQYF
TGTGCCAGTAGTATGGGACAGGACCCAACCTTTTACGAGCAGTACTTC
>TRBV4-3|NA|NA|TRBJ2-4
CASSQDYLAKNIQYF
TGCGCCAGCAGCCAAGATTATCTAGCCAAAAACATTCAGTACTTC
>TRBV19|NA|NA|TRBJ2-7
CASSRGPGPYEQYF
TGTGCCAGTAGTAGGGGGCCAGGGCCCTACGAGCAGTACTTC
>TRBV5-1|NA|NA|TRBJ2-2
CASSLELAHTGELFF
TGCGCCAGCAGCTTGGAACTAGCCCACACCGGGGAGCTGTTTTTT
>TRBV7-3|NA|TRBD2|TRBJ2-5
CASSLHGGTSGSSETQYF
TGTGCCAGCAGCCTCCACGGGGGTACTAGCGGGAGTTCTGAGACCCAGTACTTC
>TRBV29-1|NA|TRBD1|TRBJ1-4
CSVFLGTGDEKLFF
TGCAGCGTTTTCCTCGGGACAGGAGATGAAAAACTGTTTTTT
>TRBV4-3|NA|NA|TRBJ2-1
CASSQGMGLSSYNEQFF
TGCGCCAGCAGCCAGGGGATGGGGCTTAGCTCCTACAATGAGCAGTTCTTC
>TRBV19|NA|TRBD1|TRBJ2-1
CASSPTGDEQFF
TGTGCCAGTAGTCCAACAGGGGACGAGCAGTTCTTC
>TRBV9|NA|TRBD2|TRBJ2-3
CASSVVSGGTDTQYF
TGTGCCAGCAGCGTAGTGAGCGGGGGTACAGATACGCAGTATTTT
>TRBV5-1|NA|TRBD2|TRBJ2-7
CASSFDALAGEQYF
TGCGCCAGCAGCTTTGACGCACTAGCGGGGGAGCAGTACTTC
>TRBV5-5|NA|NA|TRBJ2-3
CASDSEDSSTDTQYF
TGTGCCAGCGACTCCGAGGACTCTTCCACAGATACGCAGTATTTT
>TRBV9|NA|NA|TRBJ2-5
CASSTQGGKETQYF
TGTGCCAGCAGCACCCAGGGGGGCAAAGAGACCCAGTACTTC
>TRBV19|once|NA|TRBJ2-3
CASSTLAADTQYF
TGTGCCAGTAGTACTCTAGCCGCAGATACGCAGTATTTT
>TRBV7-2|NA|TRBD1|TRBJ2-6
CASSFGTGAGANVLTF
TGTGCCAGCAGCTTTGGGACAGGGGCTGGGGCCAACGTCCTGACTTTC
>TRBV29-1|NA|TRBD1|TRBJ1-2
CSVPIFGGQGARGYTF
TGCAGCGTCCCAATCTTTGGCGGACAGGGGGCGCGTGGCTACACCTTC
>TRBV27|once|TRBD2|TRBJ2-7
CASSQLAGGNYEQYF
TGTGCCAGCAGCCAATTAGCGGGAGGTAACTACGAGCAGTACTTC